Listed here is a single T cell receptor beta chain. Its target is not known. As for treatment: 19 received Ad26.COV2.S at low or high dose, single or two shots; roughly 5 received placebo; per-sample allocation not given. Following the first vaccine or placebo injection, samples were taken on day 63. This sample was included in a study of Ad26.COV2.S vaccination and SARS-CoV-2 variants. About the research overall: Each vaccinee took Ad26.COV2.S intramuscularly, once or twice 56 days apart. Study-wide findings and caveats: Among vaccine recipients, spike-specific TCR breadth exceeded that of placebo recipients. Breadth of non-spike TCRs did not differ between vaccinees and placebo recipients. Substantial breadth in spike-specific CD8+ and CD4+ T cell responses was reportedly seen after vaccination.

Germline lookup yields CDR1 MNHEY and CDR2 SVGEGT. V shed 6 bases and J shed 1 base, with 12 bases lying between them. The CDR3 is 14 residues long. Only in-frame clones appear in the TCRdb table, and some are missing; sequencing was by immunoSEQ multiplex PCR. The sample has approximately 360,000 clones, roughly 80% seen once. The clonotype comes from a person aged 18-65 years who received the Ad26.COV2.S COVID-19 vaccine or a placebo. The starting material was peripheral blood, obtained in a trial of Ad26.COV2.S vaccine versus placebo. This chain links TRBV6-2 or TRBV6-3 with TRBJ1-1; the D gene is possibly TRBD1 (5 bases). The DNA for the CDR3 is TGTGCCAGCAGCTCTCAGGGACGGAACACTGAAGCTTTCTTT. This encodes CASSSQGRNTEAFF.